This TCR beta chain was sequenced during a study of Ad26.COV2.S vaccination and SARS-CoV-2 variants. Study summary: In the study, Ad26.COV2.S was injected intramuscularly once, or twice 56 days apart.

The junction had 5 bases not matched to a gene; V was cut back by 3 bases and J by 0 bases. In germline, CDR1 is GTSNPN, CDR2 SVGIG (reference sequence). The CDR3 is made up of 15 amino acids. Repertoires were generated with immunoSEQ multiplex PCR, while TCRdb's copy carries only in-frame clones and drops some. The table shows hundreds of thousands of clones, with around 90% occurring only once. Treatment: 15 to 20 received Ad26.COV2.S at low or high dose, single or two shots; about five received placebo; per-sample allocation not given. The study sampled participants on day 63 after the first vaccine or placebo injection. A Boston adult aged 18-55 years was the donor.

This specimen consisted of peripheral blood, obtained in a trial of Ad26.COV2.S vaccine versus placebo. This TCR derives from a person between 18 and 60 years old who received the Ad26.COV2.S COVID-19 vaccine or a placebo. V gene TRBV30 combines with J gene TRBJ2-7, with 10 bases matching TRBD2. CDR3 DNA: TGTGCCTGGAGCGCGGGACTAGCGAGCTCCTACGAGCAGTACTTC. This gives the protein CAWSAGLASSYEQYF. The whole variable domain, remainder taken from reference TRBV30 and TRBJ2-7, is SQTIHQWPATLVQPVGSPLSLECTVEGTSNPNLYWYRQAAGRGLQLLFYSVGIGQISSEVPQNLSASRPQDRQFILSSKKLLLSDSGFYLCAWSAGLASSYEQYFGPGTRLTVT.